This TCR beta chain came from a study of beta chain features in type 1 diabetes. The CDR3 covers 15 residues. Germline V CDR1 and CDR2: MDHEN, SYDVKM. J lost 4 bases, V lost 6 bases, and 10 bases had no gene match. Sorting based on CD45RO/CCR7/CD25/CD127/CD95/CD27 separated CD4+ naive, central memory, regulatory and stem cell-like memory cells. This clone turned up a few times. Expressed TCRB transcripts were sequenced because the entire RNA isolate underwent reverse transcription. Assay used: immunoSEQ multiplex PCR; TCRdb lists only in-frame clones, some missing. The sample contains about 620,000 clones, 15% to 19% of which appear only once.

Sequencing was carried out using naive CD4+ T cells from blood. The TCR sequence derives from a man younger than 35 in good health. The rearrangement links TRBV28 to TRBJ2-7, with 9 bases matching TRBD2. The CDR3 here is CASRAPGLALYEQYF. The CDR3, as DNA: TGTGCCAGCAGAGCTCCGGGACTAGCCCTATACGAGCAGTACTTC.